This record looks at one T cell receptor beta chain sequence and its context. Its antigen is not identified. The donors gave bone marrow, and they were healthy. Primers for the PCR totalled 60 Vbeta and 13 Jbeta. Repertoires were generated with immunoSEQ multiplex PCR, while TCRdb's copy carries only in-frame clones and drops some. The sample gives 100,000 to 150,000 clones, roughly 79% of which show up once; over 1.5% is in the top ten. This specimen belongs to a study of cytomegalovirus exposure and HLA in healthy donors. CDR1 and CDR2 (germline): LNHDA, SQIVND (reference sequence). CDR3 size: 17 residues. With 7 bases clipped from V and 0 bases from J, the junction kept 9 bases outside the gene matches. General study results and limits: Later analysis associated a missense DCLRE1C variant with TCR beta V- and J-gene trimming. Information on immune exposure was restricted to one variable (CMV serostatus).

Sequencing input: PBMCs. This TCR was sampled from a woman in her forties or fifties in good health and CMV-seronegative. The rearrangement links TRBV19 to TRBJ1-5; 10 nucleotides align to TRBD1. CDR3 coding DNA: TGTGCCAGTACTACGACAGGGGGCCCCTATAGCAATCAGCCCCAGCATTTT. Protein product: CASTTTGGPYSNQPQHF.